These 6 T cell receptor beta chains came from one sample sequenced in a study of blood T cell repertoires in COVID-19 (dated by TCRdb to 2018 to 2020). Library construction relied on the immunoSEQ multiplex PCR assay. The clones in this table, taken by TCRdb from immuneACCESS, are in-frame only. Not every clone is retained; where verified, under half of the shortfall comes from an unresolved V gene, and the cause of the rest is unknown. Across this sample there are about 240,000 clones, with more than 85% seen only once. Of the sample, approximately 7.2% falls within the top ten clones. The sample consisted of peripheral blood. The receptors derive from a woman aged 70-85 years with active or convalescent COVID-19.

This clone has only a few counts. The V gene is TRBV2, the J gene TRBJ2-1; TRBD2 matches at 7 bases. The CDR3 has 14 residues. Germline CDR1 SNHLY, CDR2 FYNNEI. Trimming took 7 bases from V and 0 from J; bases not matched to a gene: 3. CDR3 amino acids: CASNPGGSYNEQFF. DNA of the CDR3: TGTGCCAGCAACCCGGGGGGCTCCTACAATGAGCAGTTCTTC.

CDR3 amino acids: CASERRGSRADTQYF. The CDR3 region has the DNA TGTGCCAGCGAGAGACGGGGGTCAAGGGCAGATACGCAGTATTTT. The chain employs TRBV6-5 and TRBJ2-3; TRBD2 might be the D (6 bases). Trimming removed 8 bases from V and 4 bases from J, with 19 bases in between. The CDR3 runs to 15 residues. Per the germline V gene, CDR1 is MNHEY and CDR2 is SVGAGI.

In this sample, this clone turned up a few times. This chain connects TRBV10-1 to TRBJ2-1; D possibly corresponds to TRBD2 (6 bases). The V gene's germline CDR1 is WNHNN and CDR2 SYGVQD (reference sequence). CDR3 length: 13 amino acids. Deletions cut 10 bases from V and 0 bases from J, with 10 bases between. CDR3 bases: TGCGCCACCGCGGGGTCCTCCTACAATGAGCAGTTCTTC. Translated, it gives CATAGSSYNEQFF.

The chain links TRBV20-1 to TRBJ2-7; TRBD2 matches at 7 bases. CDR3 length: 11 amino acids. CDR1 DFQATT and CDR2 SNEGSKA come from the germline V gene (reference sequence). This CDR3 is CGTSDSYEQYF. The CDR3 DNA sequence: TGCGGAACTAGCGATTCCTACGAGCAGTACTTC.

This chain connects TRBV27 to TRBJ1-5; tentatively, D is TRBD1 (5 bases). V dropped 10 bases and J dropped 6 bases, with 19 bases sitting between them. The germline CDR1 and CDR2 sequences are MNHEY and SMNVEV (reference sequence). This CDR3 is 14 amino acids long. The CDR3 DNA reads as TGTGCCACCAAGCCATGGGGAGGGACTCAGCCCCAGCATTTT. This encodes CATKPWGGTQPQHF.

The rearrangement links TRBV5-1 to TRBJ2-1; D is perhaps TRBD2 (5 bases). V was clipped by 7 bases and J by 7 bases, with 6 bases between them. Germline V gene data show CDR1 as SGHRS and CDR2 as YFSETQ. The CDR3 totals 10 residues. CDR3 DNA sequence: TGCGCCAGCGGGGAGAATGAGCAGTTCTTC. This codes for CASGENEQFF.